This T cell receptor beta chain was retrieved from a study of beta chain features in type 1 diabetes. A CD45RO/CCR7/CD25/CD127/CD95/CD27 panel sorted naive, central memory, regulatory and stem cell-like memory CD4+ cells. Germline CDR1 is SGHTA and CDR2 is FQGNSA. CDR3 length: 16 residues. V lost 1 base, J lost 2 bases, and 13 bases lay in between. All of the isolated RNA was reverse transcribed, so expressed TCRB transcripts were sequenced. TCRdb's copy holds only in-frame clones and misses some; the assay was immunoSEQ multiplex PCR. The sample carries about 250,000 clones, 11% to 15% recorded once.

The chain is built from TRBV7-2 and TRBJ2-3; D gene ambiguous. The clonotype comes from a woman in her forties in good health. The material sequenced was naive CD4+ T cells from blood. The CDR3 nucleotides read TGTGCCAGCAGCTTAGTTGGAGACCAACACACAGATACGCAGTATTTT. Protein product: CASSLVGDQHTDTQYF.